Described below is a single T cell receptor (beta chain) sequence and its context. Losses at the gene ends were 5 bases for V and 3 bases for J; bases not matched to a gene: 10. Germline V CDR1 and CDR2: GTSNPN, SVGIG (reference sequence). The CDR3 is made up of 15 amino acids. The data stem from a study of cytomegalovirus exposure and HLA in healthy donors. As for the study in general: Early on, a data release was issued that held 80 million or so unique TCRs from HLA-typed donors.

Use of 60 Vbeta and 13 Jbeta primers characterized the PCR. The repertoire was sequenced with immunoSEQ multiplex PCR; TCRdb's copy has only in-frame clones and lacks some. Here the sample spans around 140,000 clones, approximately 82% being singletons. The receptor was isolated from a woman in her fifties or sixties in good health and CMV-seropositive. The rearrangement joins TRBV30 to TRBJ1-3; 7 bases match TRBD1. Sequencing was done on a sample of PBMCs. The CDR3 region has the DNA TGTGCCTGGGGTTCGGGACAGTGGTATGGAAACACCATATATTTT. It codes for CAWGSGQWYGNTIYF.